This T cell receptor beta chain emerged from a study of T cell responses to AZD1222 COVID-19 vaccine. Study outcomes and limitations: Per reports, nearly half of all spike-specific TCRs target regions that are unmutated in variants. Mostly white British, mostly female donors; authors suggested clonal diversity may be underestimated. Spike-specific TCR breadth and depth were elevated following two AZD1222 doses.

As regards this clone: Antigen: not known.

In germline, CDR1 is MNHEY, CDR2 SVGAGI. The CDR3 length is 12 residues. The V and J ends lost 6 bases and 3 bases respectively, with 6 bases between them. Generated by immunoSEQ multiplex PCR, the TCRdb table keeps only in-frame clones and is missing some. This sample yields about 130,000 clones, of which approximately 94% are seen a single time; 5.5% to 8% belongs to the top ten. Sequencing was performed on peripheral blood, taken on day 0 of AZD1222 vaccination. J is TRBJ1-5 and V is TRBV6-5; D unresolved. The source of this sequence is an adult in good health. The CDR3 reads CASRSLNQPQHF. The DNA of the CDR3 is TGTGCCAGCAGATCCCTCAATCAGCCCCAGCATTTT.